A single TCR beta chain is shown here with its context. The V gene's germline CDR1 is ENHRY and CDR2 SYGVKD. The CDR3 runs to 12 residues. V shed 8 bases and J shed 6 bases, with 14 bases lying between them. The source of the sample is a study of control samples from healthy donors and cancer patients. Produced via immunoSEQ multiplex PCR; TCRdb's table is partial and in-frame only. The data show 4,500 to 7,000 clones, with about 83% seen just once and around 7.5% held by the top ten. Sequencing input: formalin-fixed, paraffin-embedded tissue. The clonotype was recovered from a female donor with lung cancer. This sequence joins TRBV10-3 and TRBJ2-7; D unresolved. The chain's CDR3 is CAIAATPAEQYF. CDR3 sequence (DNA): TGTGCCATCGCTGCCACCCCCGCCGAGCAGTACTTC.